These T cell receptor beta chains were read from a single sample in a study of OX40 agonist ivuxolimab in advanced cancers. Clones were read by immunoSEQ multiplex PCR, and TCRdb kept only the in-frame ones, dropping some. The table records roughly 90,000 clones, approximately 90% of them present only once. This specimen consisted of CD4+ or CD8+ T cells sorted from blood, obtained in a trial of the OX40 agonist ivuxolimab. Source of these receptors: an adult with an advanced solid tumor such as melanoma, head and neck, liver or kidney cancer. Each CDR3 is given without its conserved first and last residue.

TRBV6-1,TRBJ1-5,11,ASSLDSNQPQH
TRBV19,TRBJ1-2,11,ASTHLAGGGYT
TRBV12-5,TRBJ2-3,9,ASGFGDTQY
TRBV23-1,.,16,ASSQIGTSGRARETQY
TRBV4-2,TRBJ2-5,10,ASSPSGGAQY
TRBV27,TRBJ1-2,10,ASSFSGTGYT
TRBV7-2,TRBJ2-1,13,ASSLGALKGDEQF
TRBV19,TRBJ1-2,12,ASTPRQIVYGYT
TRBV9,TRBJ1-3,13,ASSVGQGGYHTIY
TRBV15,TRBJ2-5,13,ATSRGGTGTETQY
TRBV19,TRBJ1-3,11,ASIAVSGNTIY
TRBV9,TRBJ1-6,11,ASGSRLNSPLH
TRBV10-3,TRBJ2-5,11,AASRGAIETQY
TRBV5-1,TRBJ2-5,13,ASSLSGTRTETQY
TRBV27,TRBJ2-5,13,ASSLRFRPSETQY
TRBV5-1,TRBJ2-1,13,ASSLLAGENNEQF
TRBV15,TRBJ1-4,14,ATSRGGQGALEKLF
TRBV30,TRBJ1-6,12,AWSLISYNSPLH
TRBV2,TRBJ2-7,10,ASSEAIYEQY
TRBV6-1,TRBJ2-5,12,ASTRQASRETQY
TRBV6-1,TRBJ2-1,10,ASSVGDNEQF
TRBV5-3,TRBJ1-4,11,ARRFRLDEKLF
TRBV18,TRBJ1-4,13,ASSPVPGQNEKLF
TRBV21-1,TRBJ2-5,14,ASTNPRPSEWKTQY
TRBV7-2,TRBJ2-7,9,ASSPRQGQY
TRBV10-3,TRBJ2-5,11,AITQDRGETQY
TRBV2,TRBJ2-5,10,ASSEQMGTQY
TRBV5-1,TRBJ1-1,12,ASSLARANTEAF
TRBV18,TRBJ2-2,13,ASSRRREWDGELF
TRBV28,TRBJ2-7,14,ASSLMGGTLLYEQY
TRBV7-6,TRBJ2-3,13,ASSRQGTRTDTQY
TRBV6-1,TRBJ2-4,13,ASSERSGAKNIQY
TRBV5-6,TRBJ1-4,13,ASRGTDATNEKLF
TRBV9,TRBJ2-7,11,ASSVLVAGHQY
TRBV5-1,TRBJ1-1,14,ASSLSPGGKRTEAF
TRBV6-5,TRBJ2-4,13,ASSRGDRVANIQY
TRBV7-2,TRBJ2-1,13,ASARGQGVRNEQF
TRBV10-3,TRBJ2-3,12,AISESDLTDTQY
TRBV5-1,TRBJ2-6,14,ASPGQGKAGANVLT